This T cell receptor (beta chain) came from a study of CD8 T cells in Susac syndrome. Reverse transcription used roughly 0.45 to 1 ug RNA and random hexamers. Via MiXCR, TCRdb re-called the immunoSEQ multiplex PCR reads, giving one row per CDR3 protein. The sample includes some 110,000 distinct CDR3 sequences, roughly 93% of them seen just once. The CDR3 runs 16 residues. Trimming took 4 bases from V and 2 from J, leaving 17 bases between them. The germline V gene encodes CDR1 SGHRS and CDR2 YFSETQ. Negative isolation was applied to CD8+ and CD4+ T cells, and FACS enrichment was applied to TEMRA cells.

This sequence was found in a human donor with multiple sclerosis. The chain uses TRBV5-1 and TRBJ2-3; D possibly matches TRBD1 or TRBD2 (5 bases each). The sequenced material came from CD4+ T cells from PBMCs. The DNA of the CDR3 is TGCGCCAGCAGCAGGGCCGCAAACGGGGCCACAGATACGCAGTATTTT. Residues: CASSRAANGATDTQYF. The complete variable domain, with remaining parts taken from reference TRBV5-1 and TRBJ2-3, reads KAGVTQTPRYLIKTRGQQVTLSCSPISGHRSVSWYQQTPGQGLQFLFEYFSETQRNKGNFPGRFSGRQFSNSRSEMNVSTLELGDSALYLCASSRAANGATDTQYFGPGTRLTVL.